This T cell receptor beta chain originates from a study of glioma-infiltrating T cells after dendritic cell vaccination. Whole-study context: Dendritic cell vaccine was injected intradermally three times, biweekly.

Up to about 2 ug genomic DNA was used for TCRB CDR3 amplification. TCRdb's table, derived via immunoSEQ multiplex PCR, lists solely in-frame clones and lacks some. The repertoire consists of around 96,000 clones, with around 80% occurring once and the leading ten covering 5.5% to 7%. In germline, CDR1 is SGHRS, CDR2 YFSETQ. After removal of 5 bases from V and 4 bases from J, the junction contained 14 bases not matched to a gene. The CDR3 extends over 16 amino acids. Fresh-frozen tumor tissue and more than two years of survival data were available for all. Before vaccination, two weeks after the third vaccination, and at progression, PBMC were collected.

This chain joins TRBV5-1 and TRBJ2-7; TRBD1 aligns across 8 bases. The receptor was isolated from a human donor with glioblastoma. The sample consisted of blood, taken before dendritic cell vaccination. In DNA, the CDR3 is TGCGCCAGCAGTTTCTCATCCGGGACAGGACCTTACGAGCAGTACTTC. Protein: CASSFSSGTGPYEQYF. Using reference TRBV5-1 and TRBJ2-7 for the parts outside the CDR3, the full variable domain is KAGVTQTPRYLIKTRGQQVTLSCSPISGHRSVSWYQQTPGQGLQFLFEYFSETQRNKGNFPGRFSGRQFSNSRSEMNVSTLELGDSALYLCASSFSSGTGPYEQYFGPGTRLTVT.